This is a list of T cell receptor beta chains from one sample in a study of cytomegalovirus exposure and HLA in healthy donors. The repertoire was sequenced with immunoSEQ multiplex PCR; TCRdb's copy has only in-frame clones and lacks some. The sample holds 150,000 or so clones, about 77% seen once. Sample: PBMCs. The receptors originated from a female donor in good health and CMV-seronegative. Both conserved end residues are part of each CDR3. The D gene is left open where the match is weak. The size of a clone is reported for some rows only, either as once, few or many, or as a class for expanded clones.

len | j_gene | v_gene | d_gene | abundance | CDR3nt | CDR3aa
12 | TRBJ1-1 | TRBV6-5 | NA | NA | TGTGCCAGCAGAAATTACAGGGATAGAGCTTTCTTT | CASRNYRDRAFF
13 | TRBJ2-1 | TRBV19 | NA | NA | TGTGCCAGTAGTAGAAGGGGATACAATGAGCAGTTCTTC | CASSRRGYNEQFF
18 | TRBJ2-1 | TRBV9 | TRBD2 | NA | TGTGCCAGCAGCGTTAGCGGGGGGGCGCATAGCTCCTACAATGAGCAGTTCTTC | CASSVSGGAHSSYNEQFF
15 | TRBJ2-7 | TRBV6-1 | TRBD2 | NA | TGTGCCAGCAGCACCAGGACTAGCGGGTTCTCTACGCAGTACTTC | CASSTRTSGFSTQYF
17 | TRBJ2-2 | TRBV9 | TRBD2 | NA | TGTGCCAGCAGCGTACACTCTAGCGGGCGATTCACCGGGGAGCTGTTTTTT | CASSVHSSGRFTGELFF
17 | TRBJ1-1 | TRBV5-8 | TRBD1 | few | TGTGCCAGCAGCTCGATCGGACAGGGGGCTCAGAACACTGAAGCTTTCTTT | CASSSIGQGAQNTEAFF
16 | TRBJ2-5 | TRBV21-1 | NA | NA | TGTGCCAGCATCGCGGGCCTTCTGCGGGTAAAAGAGACCCAGTACTTC | CASIAGLLRVKETQYF
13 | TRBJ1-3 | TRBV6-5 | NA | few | TGTGCCAGCAGTAACCAGGCTGGAAACACCATATATTTT | CASSNQAGNTIYF
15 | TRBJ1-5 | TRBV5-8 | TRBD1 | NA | TGTGCCAGCAGCCCGGACAGGGCGAGCAATCAGCCCCAGCATTTT | CASSPDRASNQPQHF
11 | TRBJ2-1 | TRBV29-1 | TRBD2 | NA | TGCAGCGTCCAGCGGGGGCATGAGCAGTTCTTC | CSVQRGHEQFF
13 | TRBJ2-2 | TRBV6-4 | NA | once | TGTGCCAGCAGTGACTCGGCCACCGGGGAGCTGTTTTTT | CASSDSATGELFF
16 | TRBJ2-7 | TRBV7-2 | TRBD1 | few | TGTGCCAGCAGCTTAGCTTTAGGACAGGGAACCTACGAGCAGTACTTC | CASSLALGQGTYEQYF
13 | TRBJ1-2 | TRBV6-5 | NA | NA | TGTGCCAGCAGTTACGAACAGGCCGGGGGCTACACCTTC | CASSYEQAGGYTF
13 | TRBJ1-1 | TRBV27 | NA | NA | TGTGCCAGCACCTCGGGGTGGGACACTGAAGCTTTCTTT | CASTSGWDTEAFF
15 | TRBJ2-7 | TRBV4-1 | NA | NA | TGCGCCAGCAGCCAAGGAGAGGGAGGAGGCTACGAGCAGTACTTC | CASSQGEGGGYEQYF
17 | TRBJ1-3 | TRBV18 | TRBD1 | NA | TGTGCCAGCTCACCTCCCTCGACAGGGCGGACTGGAAACACCATATATTTT | CASSPPSTGRTGNTIYF
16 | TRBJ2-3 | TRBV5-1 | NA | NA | TGCGCCAGCAGCTTGGGACGGCAGGGCCCCACAGATACGCAGTATTTT | CASSLGRQGPTDTQYF
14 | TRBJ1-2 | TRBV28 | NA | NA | TGTGCCAGCAGTTTATACCAGGGTATGAATGGCTACACCTTC | CASSLYQGMNGYTF
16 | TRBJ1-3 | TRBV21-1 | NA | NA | TGTGCCAGCACCCTAAGGGAGCCCAACTCTGGAAACACCATATATTTT | CASTLREPNSGNTIYF
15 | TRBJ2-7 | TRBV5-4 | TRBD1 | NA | TGTGCCAGCAGCTTTCCGGGACAGGGTTCCTACGAGCAGTACTTC | CASSFPGQGSYEQYF
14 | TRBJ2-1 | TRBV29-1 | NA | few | TGCAGCGGCTCTTCAGGGGTCTCCTACAATGAGCAGTTCTTC | CSGSSGVSYNEQFF
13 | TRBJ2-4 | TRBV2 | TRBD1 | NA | TGTGCCAGCAGTGGAGAACAGGGGAACATTCAGTACTTC | CASSGEQGNIQYF
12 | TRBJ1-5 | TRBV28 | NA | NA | TGTGCCAGCAGTCTGCTAAGGGGGCCCCAGCATTTT | CASSLLRGPQHF
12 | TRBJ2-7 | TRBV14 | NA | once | TGTGCCAGCAGCCCCGGGTTCTACGAGCAGTACTTC | CASSPGFYEQYF
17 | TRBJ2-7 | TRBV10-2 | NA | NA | TGCGCCAGCAGTGAGAGTTCAGTAAACGACTTCTCCTACGAGCAGTACTTC | CASSESSVNDFSYEQYF
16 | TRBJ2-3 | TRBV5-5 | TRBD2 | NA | TGTGCCAGCAGCTCCCAGACTAGCGGGAGTACAGATACGCAGTATTTT | CASSSQTSGSTDTQYF
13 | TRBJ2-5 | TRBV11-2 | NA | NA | TGTGCCAGCAGCCACCGGGATCGTTCGACCCAGTACTTC | CASSHRDRSTQYF
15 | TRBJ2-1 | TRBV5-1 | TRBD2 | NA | TGCGCCAGCAGTAAAGGAGGACTAGCGGGGGACACCCAGTTCTTC | CASSKGGLAGDTQFF
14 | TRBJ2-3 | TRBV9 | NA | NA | TGTGCCAGCAGCGTAGGTCCCTCGGGAGATACGCAGTATTTT | CASSVGPSGDTQYF
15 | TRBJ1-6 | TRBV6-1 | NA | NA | TGTGCCAGCAGTGAAGCGACAGCCTCCGAATCACCCCTCCACTTT | CASSEATASESPLHF
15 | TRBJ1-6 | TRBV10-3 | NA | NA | TGTGCCATCAGGACGGAACAGGGACATAGTTCACCCCTCCACTTT | CAIRTEQGHSSPLHF
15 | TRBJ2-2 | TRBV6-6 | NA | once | TGTGCCAGCAACTCCCGACAGTCGAACACCGGGGAGCTGTTTTTT | CASNSRQSNTGELFF
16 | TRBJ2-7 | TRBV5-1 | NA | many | TGCGCCAGCAGCTTTCAGGGCGACGGCTCCCATTACGAGCAGTACTTC | CASSFQGDGSHYEQYF
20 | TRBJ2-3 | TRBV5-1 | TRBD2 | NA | TGCGCCAGCAGCTTCCCACTAGCGGGGGGGCCATTAACCCCCACAGATACGCAGTATTTT | CASSFPLAGGPLTPTDTQYF
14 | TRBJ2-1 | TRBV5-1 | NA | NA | TGCGCCAGCAGCACCCCGGGTCCGGGCAATGAGCAGTTCTTC | CASSTPGPGNEQFF
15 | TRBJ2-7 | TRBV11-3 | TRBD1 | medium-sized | TGTGCCAGCAGCTCCGGACAGGGTGACTCCTACGAGCAGTACTTC | CASSSGQGDSYEQYF
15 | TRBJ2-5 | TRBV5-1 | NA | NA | TGCGCCAGCAGCGGCTCGACAGGCTACCAAGAGACCCAGTACTTC | CASSGSTGYQETQYF
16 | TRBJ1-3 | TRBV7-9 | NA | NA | TGTGCCAGCAGCCCCATTGGGAGGGGCTCTGGAAACACCATATATTTT | CASSPIGRGSGNTIYF
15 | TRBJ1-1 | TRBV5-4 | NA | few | TGTGCCAGCAGCTTATACGTAGCTATGAACACTGAAGCTTTCTTT | CASSLYVAMNTEAFF
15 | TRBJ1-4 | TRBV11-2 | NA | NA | TGTGCCAGCAGCTTATTGGGCAGGATAAATGAAAAACTGTTTTTT | CASSLLGRINEKLFF
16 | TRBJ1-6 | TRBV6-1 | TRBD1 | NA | TGTGCCAGCAGTGGCCAGAGGGGGCGCTCTAATTCACCCCTCCACTTT | CASSGQRGRSNSPLHF
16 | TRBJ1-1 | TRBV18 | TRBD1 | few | TGTGCCAGCTCACCTCGTACAGGGGGCTCGAACACTGAAGCTTTCTTT | CASSPRTGGSNTEAFF
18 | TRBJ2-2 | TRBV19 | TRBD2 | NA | TGTGCCAGTAGTAAATTTGTCGGGGGGGCCTCGGATCCCGGGGAGCTGTTTTTT | CASSKFVGGASDPGELFF
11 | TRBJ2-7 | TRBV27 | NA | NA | TGTGCCAGCAGATCAGGATACGAGCAGTACTTC | CASRSGYEQYF
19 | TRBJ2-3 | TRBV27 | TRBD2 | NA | TGTGCCAGCAGCGACCTACTAGCGGGAGACGGGCTGGGGACAGATACGCAGTATTTT | CASSDLLAGDGLGTDTQYF
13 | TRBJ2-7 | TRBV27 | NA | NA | TGTGCCAGTAAGAGACAGGCGTCCTACGAGCAGTACTTC | CASKRQASYEQYF
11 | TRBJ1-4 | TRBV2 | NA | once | TGTGCCAGCAGGTCGGTGAGGAAACTGTTTTTT | CASRSVRKLFF
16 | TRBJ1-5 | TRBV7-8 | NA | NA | TGTGCCAGCAGCTTAGGTGTAGGACAAATAAATCAGCCCCAGCATTTT | CASSLGVGQINQPQHF
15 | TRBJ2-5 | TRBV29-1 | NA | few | TGCAGCGTTCATGATCAGGTTGAAGGAAAGTGGGTGCAGTACTTC | CSVHDQVEGKWVQYF
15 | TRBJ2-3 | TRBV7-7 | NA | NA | TGTGCTAGCAGCCAACTACAGGGATCTAGAGATACGCAGTATTTT | CASSQLQGSRDTQYF
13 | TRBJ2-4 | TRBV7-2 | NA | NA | TGTGCCAGCAGCTTAGAAGGGGGAAACATTCAGTACTTC | CASSLEGGNIQYF
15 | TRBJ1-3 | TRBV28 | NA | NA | TGTGCCAGCAGTTTGGGGGCCGACCTTGGAAACACCATATATTTT | CASSLGADLGNTIYF
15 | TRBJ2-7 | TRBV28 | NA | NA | TGTGCCAGCAGTTCATGGGGGAGTGGCTCCTACGAGCAGTACTTC | CASSSWGSGSYEQYF
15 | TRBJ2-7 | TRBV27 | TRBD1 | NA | TGTGCCAGCAGTTTATATACAGGGGGCCGTTACGAGCAGTACTTC | CASSLYTGGRYEQYF
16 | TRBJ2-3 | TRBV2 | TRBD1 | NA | TGTGCCAGCAGTGGGGTGGGCAGGGGGCGAGGAGATACGCAGTATTTT | CASSGVGRGRGDTQYF
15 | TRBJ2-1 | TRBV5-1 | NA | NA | TGCGCCAGCCGACAGGAAAGAGAAAACTACAATGAGCAGTTCTTC | CASRQERENYNEQFF
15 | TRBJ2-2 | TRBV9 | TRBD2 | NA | TGTGCCAGCAGCGATAGCGGGAGGCCCCCCGGGGAGCTGCTTTTT | CASSDSGRPPGELLF